This TCR beta chain was documented in a study of blood T cell repertoires in COVID-19 (dated by TCRdb to between 2020 and 2021). In the study overall: Samples from collaborators originated in the United States, Italy and Spain and spanned both the acute and convalescent phases of COVID-19. The material from the prospective study consisted of cDNA or gDNA derived from T cells, B-cell-depleted T cells, or PBMCs. The dataset comprised deeply sampled blood TCRbeta repertoires from subjects exposed to, actively infected with, or recovered from COVID-19. The repertoires were made available in a free public database intended to serve as a resource for research on the immune response to SARS-CoV-2. Samples came from the ongoing ImmuneRACE study (first 160 participants) plus 1,254 subjects from 6 global collaborators. Nearly every sample came with metadata listing a de-identified subject ID, COVID-19 status, age in years and sex. HLA class I and class II types, where available, came from metadata supplied by the sample provider rather than from assay-based typing. Summary of the overall study and its limitations: The quantity of clinical and demographic metadata differed by source and by participant and was supplied without curation.

Looking up the germline V gene yields CDR1 SGHDT and CDR2 YYEEEE. V sheds 4 bases and J sheds 0 bases, leaving 13 bases between their ends. The CDR3 contains 15 residues, cysteine and phenylalanine counted. Just CDR3 DNA is preserved here, 45 bases in frame from base 1. TCRbeta CDR3 regions were amplified from genomic DNA using the immunoSEQ Assay, a bias-controlled multiplex PCR. The study's own analysis went as follows. The number of nucleated cells in each sample was estimated from the amplification of reference gene primers within the assay. Sequence reads were collapsed and filtered to measure the absolute abundance of every unique TCRbeta CDR3 rearrangement. For each sample, productive Simpson clonality was calculated as the square root of Simpson's diversity index across productive rearrangements. TCRdb carries this immuneACCESS record with in-frame sequences only. Its versions omit some clonotypes, under half of them owing to an unresolved V gene in the studies checked, with the rest unexplained. From that table come the V and J calls and clone size; the DNA was used to work out D and trimming. The sample yields 99,000 or so clones; 80% to 85% were counted once. More than 30% of the sample is in the top ten clones.

Each collaborating institution followed its own protocols to collect whole blood in K2EDTA tubes. For TCRbeta analysis, collaborators shipped samples as frozen whole blood, isolated PBMCs, or DNA extracted from either of those sample types. This clone was observed a handful of times. The antigen it binds to is not known. The sample holds no much larger clone one base away, and base qualities are not on file. The receptor's source is an elderly man with acute or convalescent COVID-19. The sample consisted of peripheral blood. The chain is encoded by TRBV5-6 joined to TRBJ1-1; tentative D gene TRBD1, with 5 bases matching. The nucleotides are TGTGCCAGCAGCCTAGGAGACAGAATGAACACTGAAGCTTTCTTT. The resulting protein is CASSLGDRMNTEAFF. Outside the CDR3, residues come from the reference TRBV5-6 and TRBJ1-1 proteins, so the full variable domain is: DAGVTQSPTHLIKTRGQQVTLRCSPKSGHDTVSWYQQALGQGPQFIFQYYEEEERQRGNFPDRFSGHQFPNYSSELNVNALLLGDSALYLCASSLGDRMNTEAFFGQGTRLTVV.